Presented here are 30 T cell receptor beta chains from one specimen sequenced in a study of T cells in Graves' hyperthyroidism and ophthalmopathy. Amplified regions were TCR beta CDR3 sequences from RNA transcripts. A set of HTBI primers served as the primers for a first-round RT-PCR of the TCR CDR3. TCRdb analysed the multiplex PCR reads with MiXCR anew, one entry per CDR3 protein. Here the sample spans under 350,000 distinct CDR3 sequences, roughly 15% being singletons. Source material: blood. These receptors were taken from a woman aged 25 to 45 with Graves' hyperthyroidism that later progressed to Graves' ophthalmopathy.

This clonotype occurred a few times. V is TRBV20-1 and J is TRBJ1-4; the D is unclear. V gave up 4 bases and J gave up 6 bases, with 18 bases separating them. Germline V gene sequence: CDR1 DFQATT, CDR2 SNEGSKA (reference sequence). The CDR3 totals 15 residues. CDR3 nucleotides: TGCAGTGCTAAACTGTATAGTGGGGTTGATGAAAAACTGTTTTTT. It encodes CSAKLYSGVDEKLFF.

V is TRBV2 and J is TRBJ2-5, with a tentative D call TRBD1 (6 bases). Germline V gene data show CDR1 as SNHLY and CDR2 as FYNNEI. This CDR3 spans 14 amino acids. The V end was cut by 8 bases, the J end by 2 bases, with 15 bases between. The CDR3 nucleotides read TGTGCCAGCGGGATACAGGGTTGGCAAGAGACCCAGTACTTC. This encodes CASGIQGWQETQYF.

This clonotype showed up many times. Here the CDR3 reads CSVEDQILSTEAFF. The CDR3 nucleotides read TGCAGCGTTGAAGATCAGATTTTGAGTACCGAAGCTTTCTTT. The chain uses TRBV29-1 and TRBJ1-1; D is ambiguous. The CDR3 is made up of 14 amino acids. CDR1 is SQVTM and CDR2 is ANQGSEA in the germline V gene. V lost 0 bases to trimming and J lost 8 bases, with 16 bases between them. Supplemented by reference TRBV29-1 and TRBJ1-1, the full variable domain reads SAVISQKPSRDICQRGTSLTIQCQVDSQVTMMFWYRQQPGQSLTLIATANQGSEATYESGFVIDKFPISRPNLTFSTLTVSNMSPEDSSIYLCSVEDQILSTEAFFGQGTRLTVV.

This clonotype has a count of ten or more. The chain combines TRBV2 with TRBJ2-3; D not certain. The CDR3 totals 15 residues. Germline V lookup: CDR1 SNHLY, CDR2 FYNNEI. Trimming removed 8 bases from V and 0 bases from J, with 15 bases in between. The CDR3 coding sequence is TGTGCCAGCCTAAGGTACTCCAGGAGCACAGATACGCAGTATTTT. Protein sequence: CASLRYSRSTDTQYF.

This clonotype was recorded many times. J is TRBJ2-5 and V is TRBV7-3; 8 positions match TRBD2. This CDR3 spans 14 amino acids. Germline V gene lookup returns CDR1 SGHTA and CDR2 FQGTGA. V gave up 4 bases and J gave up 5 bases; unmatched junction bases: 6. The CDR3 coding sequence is TGTGCCAGCAGCTCAGCGGGAGTCGAGGAGACCCAGTACTTC. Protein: CASSSAGVEETQYF.

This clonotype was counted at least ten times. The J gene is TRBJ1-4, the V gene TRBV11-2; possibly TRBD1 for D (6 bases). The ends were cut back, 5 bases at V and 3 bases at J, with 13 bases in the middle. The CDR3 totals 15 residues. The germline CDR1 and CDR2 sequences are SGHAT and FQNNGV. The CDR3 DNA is TGTGCCAGCAGCCGTACAGGGATAGCTAATGAAAAACTGTTTTTT. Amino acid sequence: CASSRTGIANEKLFF.

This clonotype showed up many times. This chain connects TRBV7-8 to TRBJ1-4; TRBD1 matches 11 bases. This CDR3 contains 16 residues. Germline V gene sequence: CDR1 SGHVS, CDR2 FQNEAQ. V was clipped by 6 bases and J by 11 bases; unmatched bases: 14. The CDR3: CASRKDRGLLRMKLFF. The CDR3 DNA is TGTGCCAGCAGAAAGGACAGGGGGCTCCTCCGTATGAAACTGTTTTTT.

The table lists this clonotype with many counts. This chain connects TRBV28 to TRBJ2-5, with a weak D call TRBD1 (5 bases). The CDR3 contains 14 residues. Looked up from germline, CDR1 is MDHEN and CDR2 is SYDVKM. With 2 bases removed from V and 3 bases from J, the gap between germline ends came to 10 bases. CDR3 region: CASSLQTVKETQYF. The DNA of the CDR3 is TGTGCCAGCAGTTTACAGACAGTTAAAGAGACCCAGTACTTC.

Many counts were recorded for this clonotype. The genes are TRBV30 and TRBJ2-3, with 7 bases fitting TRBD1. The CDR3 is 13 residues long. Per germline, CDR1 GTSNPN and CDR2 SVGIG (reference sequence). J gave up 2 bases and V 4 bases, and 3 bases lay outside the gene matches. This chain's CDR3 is CAWTGQLTDTQYF. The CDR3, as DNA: TGTGCCTGGACGGGACAGCTCACAGATACGCAGTATTTT.

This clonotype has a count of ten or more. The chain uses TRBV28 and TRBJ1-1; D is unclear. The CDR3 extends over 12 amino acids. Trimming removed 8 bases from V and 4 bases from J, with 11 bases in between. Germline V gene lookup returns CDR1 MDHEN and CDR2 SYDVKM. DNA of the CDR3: TGTGCCAGCCGAAGGGCGGCCACTGAAGCTTTCTTT. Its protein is CASRRAATEAFF.

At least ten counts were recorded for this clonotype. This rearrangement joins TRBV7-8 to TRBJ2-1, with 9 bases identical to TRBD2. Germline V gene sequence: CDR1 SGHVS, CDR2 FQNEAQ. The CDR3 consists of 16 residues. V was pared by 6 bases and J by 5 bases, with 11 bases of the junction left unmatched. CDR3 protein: CASRNWGREGNNEQFF. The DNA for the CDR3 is TGTGCCAGCAGAAATTGGGGGCGGGAGGGGAACAATGAGCAGTTCTTC.

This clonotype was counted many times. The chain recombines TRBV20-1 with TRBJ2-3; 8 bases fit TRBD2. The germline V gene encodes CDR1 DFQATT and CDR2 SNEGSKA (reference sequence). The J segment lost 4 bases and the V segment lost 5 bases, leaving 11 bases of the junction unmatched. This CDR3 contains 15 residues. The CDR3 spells CSAPEGAGEADTQYF. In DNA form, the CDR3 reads TGCAGTGCTCCCGAAGGAGCGGGAGAGGCAGATACGCAGTATTTT.

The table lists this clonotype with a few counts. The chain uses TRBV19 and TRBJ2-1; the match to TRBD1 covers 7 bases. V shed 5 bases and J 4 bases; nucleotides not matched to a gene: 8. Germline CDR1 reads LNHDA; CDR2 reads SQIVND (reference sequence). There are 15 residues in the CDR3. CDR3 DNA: TGTGCCAGTAGTCTCCAGGGGGAAGCTTACAATGAGCAGTTCTTC. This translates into CASSLQGEAYNEQFF.

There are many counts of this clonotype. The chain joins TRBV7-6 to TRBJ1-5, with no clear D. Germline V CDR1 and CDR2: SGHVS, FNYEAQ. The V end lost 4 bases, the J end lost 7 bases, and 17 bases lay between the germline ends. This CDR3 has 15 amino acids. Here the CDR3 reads CASSSEGGRRQPQHF. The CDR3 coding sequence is TGTGCCAGCAGCTCAGAGGGAGGCAGGAGGCAGCCCCAGCATTTT.

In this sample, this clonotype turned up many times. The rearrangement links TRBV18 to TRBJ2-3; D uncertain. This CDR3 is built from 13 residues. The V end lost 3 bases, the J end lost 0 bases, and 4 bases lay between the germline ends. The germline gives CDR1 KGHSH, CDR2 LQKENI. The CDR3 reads CASSPDSTDTQYF. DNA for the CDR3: TGTGCCAGCTCACCGGACAGCACAGATACGCAGTATTTT.

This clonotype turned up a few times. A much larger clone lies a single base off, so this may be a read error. The CDR3 DNA sequence: TGTGCCTGGAGTCCTCAGATTCCCATCTACAATGAGCAGTTCTTC. Its translation: CAWSPQIPIYNEQFF. The gene calls are TRBV30 and TRBJ2-1; D gene unclear. Germline loops: CDR1 GTSNPN, CDR2 SVGIG (reference sequence). Between the trimmed V and J ends, which lost 2 bases and 3 bases, there was a span of 14 bases. This CDR3 contains 15 residues. The variable domain in full, completed from reference TRBV30 and TRBJ2-1, reads SQTIHQWPATLVQPVGSPLSLECTVEGTSNPNLYWYRQAAGRGLQLLFYSVGIGQISSEVPQNLSASRPQDRQFILSSKKLLLSDSGFYLCAWSPQIPIYNEQFFGPGTRLTVL.

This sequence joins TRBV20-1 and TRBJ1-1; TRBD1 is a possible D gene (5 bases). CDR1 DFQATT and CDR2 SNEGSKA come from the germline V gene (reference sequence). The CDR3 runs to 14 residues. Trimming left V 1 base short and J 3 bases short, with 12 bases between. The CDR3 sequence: CSARGGAHDTEAFF. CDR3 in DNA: TGCAGTGCTAGAGGGGGCGCGCATGACACTGAAGCTTTCTTT.

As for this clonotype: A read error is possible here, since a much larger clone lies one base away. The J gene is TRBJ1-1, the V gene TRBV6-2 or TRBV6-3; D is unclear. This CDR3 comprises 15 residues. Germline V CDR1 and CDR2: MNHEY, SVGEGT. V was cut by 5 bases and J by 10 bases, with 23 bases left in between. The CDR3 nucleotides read TGTGCCAGCAGTGCGCTCGGGCTCGAGGTAACCGGAGCTTTCTTT. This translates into CASSALGLEVTGAFF.

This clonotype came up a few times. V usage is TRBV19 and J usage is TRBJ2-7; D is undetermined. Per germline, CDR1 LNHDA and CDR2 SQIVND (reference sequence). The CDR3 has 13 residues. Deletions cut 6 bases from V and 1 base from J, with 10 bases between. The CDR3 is CASSGRTSYEQYF. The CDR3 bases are TGTGCCAGTAGCGGCAGGACGTCCTACGAGCAGTACTTC.

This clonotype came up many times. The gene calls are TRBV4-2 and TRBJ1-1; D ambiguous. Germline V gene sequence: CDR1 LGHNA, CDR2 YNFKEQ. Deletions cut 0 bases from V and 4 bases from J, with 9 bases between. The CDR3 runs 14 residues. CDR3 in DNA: TGTGCCAGCAGCCAAGAAAGGGAGGGCACTGAAGCTTTCTTT. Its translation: CASSQEREGTEAFF.

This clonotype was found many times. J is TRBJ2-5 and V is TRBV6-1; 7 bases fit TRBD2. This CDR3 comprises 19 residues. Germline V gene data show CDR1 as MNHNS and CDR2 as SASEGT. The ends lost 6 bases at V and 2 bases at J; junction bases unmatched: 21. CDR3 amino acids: CASSKTSVPLPGDQETQYF. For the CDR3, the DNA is TGTGCCAGCAGCAAAACTAGCGTCCCGCTCCCCGGAGATCAAGAGACCCAGTACTTC.

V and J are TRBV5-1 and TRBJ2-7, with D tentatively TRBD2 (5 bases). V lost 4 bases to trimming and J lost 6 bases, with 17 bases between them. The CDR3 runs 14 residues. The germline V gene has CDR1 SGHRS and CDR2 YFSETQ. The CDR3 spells CASSPQPRVVEQYF. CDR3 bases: TGCGCCAGCAGCCCACAACCGCGGGTCGTCGAGCAGTACTTC.

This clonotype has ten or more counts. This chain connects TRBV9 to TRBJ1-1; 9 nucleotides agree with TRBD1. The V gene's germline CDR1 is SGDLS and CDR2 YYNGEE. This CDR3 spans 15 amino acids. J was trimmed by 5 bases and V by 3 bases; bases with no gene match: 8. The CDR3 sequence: CASSAPQGAGTEAFF. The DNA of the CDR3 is TGTGCCAGCAGCGCGCCACAGGGGGCCGGAACTGAAGCTTTCTTT.

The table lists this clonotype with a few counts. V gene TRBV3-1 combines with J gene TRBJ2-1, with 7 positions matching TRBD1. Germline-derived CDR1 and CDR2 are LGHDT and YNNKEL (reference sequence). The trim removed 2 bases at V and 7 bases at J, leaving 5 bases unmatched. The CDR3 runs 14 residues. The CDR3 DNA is TGTGCCAGCAGCCAAACAGGGGAATTAAATGAGCAGTTCTTC. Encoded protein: CASSQTGELNEQFF.

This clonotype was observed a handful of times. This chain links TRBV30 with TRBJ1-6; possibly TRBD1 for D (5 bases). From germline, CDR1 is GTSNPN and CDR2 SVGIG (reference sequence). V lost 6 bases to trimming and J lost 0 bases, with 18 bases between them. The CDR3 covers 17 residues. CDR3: CACPGVLRSSYNSPLHF. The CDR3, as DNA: TGTGCCTGCCCGGGGGTTTTGCGTTCCTCCTATAATTCACCCCTCCACTTT.

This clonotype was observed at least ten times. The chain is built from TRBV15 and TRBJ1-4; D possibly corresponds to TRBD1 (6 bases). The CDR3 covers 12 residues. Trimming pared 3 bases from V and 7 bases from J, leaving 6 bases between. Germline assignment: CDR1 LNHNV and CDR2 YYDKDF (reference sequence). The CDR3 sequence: CATSRDSEKLFF. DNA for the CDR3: TGTGCCACCAGCAGGGACAGTGAAAAACTGTTTTTT.

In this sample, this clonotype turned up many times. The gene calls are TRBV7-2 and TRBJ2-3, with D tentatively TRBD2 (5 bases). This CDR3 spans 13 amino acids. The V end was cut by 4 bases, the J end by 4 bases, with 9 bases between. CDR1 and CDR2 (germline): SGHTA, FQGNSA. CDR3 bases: TGTGCCAGCAGCTCCGGGATCTCAGATACGCAGTATTTT. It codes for CASSSGISDTQYF.

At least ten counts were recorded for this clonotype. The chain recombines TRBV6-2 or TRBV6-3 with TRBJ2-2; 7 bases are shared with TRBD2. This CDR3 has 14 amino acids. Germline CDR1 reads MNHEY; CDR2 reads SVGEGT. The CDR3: CAIWAGVNTGELFF. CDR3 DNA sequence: TGTGCAATATGGGCGGGGGTGAACACCGGGGAGCTGTTTTTT.

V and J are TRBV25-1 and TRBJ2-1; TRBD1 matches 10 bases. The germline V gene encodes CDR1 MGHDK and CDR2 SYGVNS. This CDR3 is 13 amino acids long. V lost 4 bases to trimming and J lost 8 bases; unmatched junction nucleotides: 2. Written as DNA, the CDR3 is TGTGCCAGCAGTGCGGGACAGGGGTATGAGCAGTTCTTC. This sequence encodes CASSAGQGYEQFF.

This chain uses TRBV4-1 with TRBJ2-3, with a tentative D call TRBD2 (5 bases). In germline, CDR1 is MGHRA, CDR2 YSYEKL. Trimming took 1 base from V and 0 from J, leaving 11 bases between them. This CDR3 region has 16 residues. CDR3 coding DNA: TGCGCCAGCAGCCAAGGTATAGCGCTTAGCACAGATACGCAGTATTTT. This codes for CASSQGIALSTDTQYF.